This T cell receptor (beta chain) was recovered during a study of cytomegalovirus exposure and HLA in healthy donors. PCR employed 60 Vbeta and 13 Jbeta primers. Produced via immunoSEQ multiplex PCR; TCRdb's table is partial and in-frame only. Altogether 50,000 to 70,000 clones are present, roughly 83% being singletons, with the ten largest covering less than 2%. The study sampled nominally healthy donors, though unrecorded immune exposures were likely. Absent from the records is this donor's CMV serostatus. Notes on the study in general: When presence/absence was analysed, sequencing depth was taken to be roughly uniform across donors.

As concerns this clone: Its matching antigen is unknown.

The V end was cut by 0 bases, the J end by 5 bases, with 5 bases between. The V gene's germline CDR1 is DFQATT and CDR2 SNEGSKA (reference sequence). The CDR3 is made up of 11 amino acids. The sample comprised PBMCs. This sequence joins TRBV20-1 and TRBJ2-7, with D unclear. The sequence was collected from a human donor in good health. For the CDR3, the DNA is TGCAGTGCTAGAGAGAACAACGAGCAGTACTTC. Translated, it gives CSARENNEQYF.